Presented here are 20 T cell receptor beta chains from one specimen sequenced in a study of T cells after somatic rescue of genetic block. Produced via immunoSEQ multiplex PCR; TCRdb's table is partial and in-frame only. This table holds 110,000 or so clones, about 93% found once. Specimen: peripheral blood mononuclear cells (PBMCs). These receptors came from a woman under 30.

This chain connects TRBV7-2 to TRBJ2-2; 12 positions match TRBD2. Germline V CDR1 and CDR2: SGHTA, FQGNSA. This CDR3 comprises 18 residues. The ends lost 4 bases at V and 8 bases at J; junction bases unmatched: 14. The CDR3 sequence is CASSSRGPSGGATGELFF. The CDR3 DNA reads TGTGCCAGCAGCTCCCGAGGTCCTAGCGGGGGGGCCACGGGGGAGCTGTTTTTT.

The V call is TRBV5-5, the J call TRBJ2-1; D is perhaps TRBD1 or TRBD2 (5 bases each). The CDR3 extends over 15 amino acids. Looked up from germline, CDR1 is SGHKS and CDR2 is YYEKEE (reference sequence). Between the trimmed V and J ends, which lost 3 bases and 0 bases, there was a span of 10 bases. The CDR3 nucleotides are TGTGCCAGCAGCTGGGGGTTTAGCTCCTACAATGAGCAGTTCTTC. It is translated as CASSWGFSSYNEQFF.

The table lists this clone with a count of one. The chain employs TRBV12-5 and TRBJ1-1, with 7 positions matching TRBD1. The length of the CDR3 is 14 residues. V was clipped by 7 bases and J by 5 bases; unmatched bases: 10. Germline CDR1 LGHNT, CDR2 FRNRAP. The CDR3 loop reads CASALQGSGTEAFF. Here the CDR3 DNA reads TGTGCTAGTGCCTTACAGGGGTCGGGGACTGAAGCTTTCTTT.

The gene calls are TRBV7-9 and TRBJ2-1, with D unclear. The V gene lost 6 bases and the J gene lost 5 bases, with 17 bases spanning the gap. The CDR3 spans 15 residues. Germline-derived CDR1 and CDR2 are SEHNR and FQNEAQ (reference sequence). The CDR3 DNA is TGTGCCAGCAGAGCCGGGCCCCCCGGAGACAATGAGCAGTTCTTC. This translates into CASRAGPPGDNEQFF.

The genes are TRBV13 and TRBJ2-1, with TRBD2 matching 8 bases. V shed 5 bases, J shed 0 bases, and the junction held 9 bases outside the gene matches. From germline, CDR1 is PRHDT and CDR2 FYEKMQ (reference sequence). The CDR3 is 17 amino acids. The CDR3 DNA reads as TGTGCCAGCAGCCCACCGCAGCGGGGGCTCTCCTACAATGAGCAGTTCTTC. Protein sequence: CASSPPQRGLSYNEQFF.

This chain uses TRBV28 with TRBJ2-7, with D tentatively TRBD1 (5 bases). CDR3 length: 12 residues. V gave up 6 bases and J gave up 4 bases, with 10 bases separating them. In germline, CDR1 is MDHEN, CDR2 SYDVKM. Here the CDR3 DNA reads TGTGCCAGCAGCTTAGGGGCGTACGAGCAGTACTTC. Protein: CASSLGAYEQYF.

The chain is built from TRBV5-1 and TRBJ1-1; possible D gene TRBD1, 5 bases. The V end lost 0 bases, the J end lost 4 bases, and 13 bases lay between the germline ends. Germline V gives CDR1 SGHRS, CDR2 YFSETQ. The CDR3 is 15 amino acids. The CDR3 spells CASSLGGGRGTEAFF. As DNA, the CDR3 is TGCGCCAGCAGCTTGGGCGGGGGACGAGGCACTGAAGCTTTCTTT.

The chain has TRBV29-1 and TRBJ2-7; 8 positions agree with TRBD1. The trim removed 7 bases at V and 3 bases at J, leaving 11 bases unmatched. CDR1 is SQVTM and CDR2 is ANQGSEA in the germline V gene. The CDR3 is 14 amino acids. The CDR3 loop is CSATDRGPYYEQYF. The CDR3 DNA follows: TGCAGCGCGACAGACAGGGGTCCCTACTACGAGCAGTACTTC.

The gene calls are TRBV30 and TRBJ1-2; D call uncertain. Per germline, CDR1 GTSNPN and CDR2 SVGIG (reference sequence). The CDR3 loop spans 11 amino acids. V lost 3 bases, J lost 4 bases, and 6 bases lay in between. Written as DNA, the CDR3 is TGTGCCTGGAGAGCGGGCTATGGCTACACCTTC. As protein: CAWRAGYGYTF. The full variable domain, its missing parts supplied by reference TRBV30 and TRBJ1-2, is SQTIHQWPATLVQPVGSPLSLECTVEGTSNPNLYWYRQAAGRGLQLLFYSVGIGQISSEVPQNLSASRPQDRQFILSSKKLLLSDSGFYLCAWRAGYGYTFGSGTRLTVV.

The chain has TRBV7-3 and TRBJ2-6; TRBD2 might be the D (5 bases). The CDR3 runs 17 residues. Germline assignment: CDR1 SGHTA and CDR2 FQGTGA. Trimming left V 1 base short and J 0 bases short, with 10 bases between. For the CDR3, the DNA is TGTGCCAGCAGCTTAAAGACGAGGGTCTCTGGGGCCAACGTCCTGACTTTC. Translating it yields CASSLKTRVSGANVLTF.

The chain is built from TRBV5-8 and TRBJ1-2, with D possibly TRBD1 on 6 matching bases. Germline V gene data show CDR1 as SGHTS and CDR2 as YDEGEE. V shed 5 bases and J shed 3 bases, with 20 bases lying between them. The CDR3 consists of 16 residues. CDR3 protein: CASSYSGWGADYGYTF. The CDR3, as DNA: TGTGCCAGCAGTTATAGCGGGTGGGGGGCGGACTATGGCTACACCTTC.

This clone was found a few times. The chain links TRBV23-1 to TRBJ1-1; D is unresolved. TRBV23-1 is identified as an open reading frame with a role that is uncertain. The CDR3 consists of 8 residues. Trimming left V 8 bases short and J 6 bases short, with 1 base between. Here the CDR3 DNA reads TGCGCCAGCCCTGAAGCTTTCTTT. Protein product: CASPEAFF.

This clone was detected once. DNA for the CDR3: TGTGCCAGCAGTTACCGGCGGTCCGCTGAAGCTTTCTTT. Encoded protein: CASSYRRSAEAFF. The rearrangement joins TRBV6-5 to TRBJ1-1; D is unresolved. The V gene lost 2 bases and the J gene lost 6 bases, with 10 bases spanning the gap. Looked up from germline, CDR1 is MNHEY and CDR2 is SVGAGI. CDR3 size: 13 residues.

The chain is built from TRBV11-2 and TRBJ2-5; 11 bases align to TRBD2. This CDR3 comprises 16 residues. Germline assignment: CDR1 SGHAT and CDR2 FQNNGV. Losses at the gene ends were 4 bases for V and 5 bases for J; bases not matched to a gene: 9. CDR3 DNA: TGTGCCAGCAGCTCGAGACTAGCGGGGCTGGGGGAGACCCAGTACTTC. Translation: CASSSRLAGLGETQYF.

This clone was counted once. J is TRBJ2-7 and V is TRBV7-9; D is undetermined. CDR3 length: 13 amino acids. Germline V CDR1 and CDR2: SEHNR, FQNEAQ (reference sequence). The V end lost 2 bases, the J end lost 0 bases, and 5 bases lay between the germline ends. DNA for the CDR3: TGTGCCAGCAGCTTAACACGCTCCTACGAGCAGTACTTC. Protein product: CASSLTRSYEQYF.

The rearrangement links TRBV7-7 to TRBJ2-3; D uncertain. The V gene lost 5 bases and the J gene lost 5 bases, with 14 bases spanning the gap. The CDR3 runs 14 residues. Germline V lookup: CDR1 SSHAT, CDR2 FNYEAQ (reference sequence). The CDR3 is CASSPHPLGDTQYF. The CDR3 DNA reads TGTGCCAGCAGCCCCCACCCCCTAGGAGATACGCAGTATTTT.

V gene TRBV7-9 combines with J gene TRBJ2-4, with TRBD1 identical over 7 bases. The length of the CDR3 is 16 residues. Germline CDR1 is SEHNR and CDR2 is FQNEAQ (reference sequence). Trimming cost V 5 bases and J 3 bases; bases outside gene matches: 10. In DNA, the CDR3 is TGTGCCAGCAGCGTCCAGGGGGATGAGGTCAAAAACATTCAGTACTTC. It is translated as CASSVQGDEVKNIQYF.

The chain links TRBV19 to TRBJ1-1, with 8 bases identical to TRBD1. V gave up 2 bases and J gave up 10 bases; unmatched junction bases: 6. The CDR3 sequence is 13 residues long. Germline CDR1 reads LNHDA; CDR2 reads SQIVND (reference sequence). CDR3 nucleotides: TGTGCCAGTAGTATATCAGGGGGCACGAGAGCTTTCTTT. This gives the protein CASSISGGTRAFF.

The chain carries TRBV5-1 and TRBJ1-1, with TRBD1 matching over 10 bases. In germline, CDR1 is SGHRS, CDR2 YFSETQ. This CDR3 region has 16 residues. The V segment lost 3 bases and the J segment 1 base; nucleotides outside the gene matches: 6. CDR3 region: CASSWGTGVRNTEAFF. The DNA for the CDR3 is TGCGCCAGCAGCTGGGGGACAGGGGTTAGGAACACTGAAGCTTTCTTT.

The rearrangement joins TRBV9 to TRBJ2-5; the D gene could be TRBD1 or TRBD2 (5 bases each). This CDR3 is built from 13 residues. V was clipped by 0 bases and J by 4 bases, with 7 bases between them. Germline CDR1 reads SGDLS; CDR2 reads YYNGEE. CDR3 in amino acids: CASSVGGAETQYF. The CDR3 nucleotides are TGTGCCAGCAGCGTAGGAGGGGCAGAGACCCAGTACTTC.